The clone carrying this T cell receptor beta chain has a single count. The source of the sample is a study of cytomegalovirus exposure and HLA in healthy donors. Germline V CDR1 and CDR2: SGHAT, FQNNGV. The CDR3 is 17 residues long. J lost 4 bases, V lost 5 bases, and 14 bases had no gene match. The donors were part of the roughly 120-subject validation cohort, which stood apart from the roughly 680-subject first cohort. The repertoire was sequenced with immunoSEQ multiplex PCR; TCRdb's copy has only in-frame clones and lacks some. In the table there are some 120,000 clones, 88% of which are singletons.

The TCR comes from a man in his thirties or forties in good health and CMV-seronegative. The V call is TRBV11-2, the J call TRBJ1-1; 9 bases match TRBD1. The sequenced material came from PBMCs. CDR3 sequence: CASSHTRYRGRPTEAFF. CDR3 DNA sequence: TGTGCCAGCAGCCACACACGGTACAGGGGGCGTCCCACTGAAGCTTTCTTT.